The clone carrying this T cell receptor (beta chain) was seen a few times. Its target is not known. Treatment here: roughly 10-day PBMC culture with coronavirus spike peptide pools or control peptides (ViraFEST assay). The germline gives CDR1 SGHVS, CDR2 FQNEAQ. The V gene end was trimmed by 1 base and the J gene end by 6 bases; junction bases not matched to a gene: 8. There are 16 residues in the CDR3. The data were taken from a study of vaccination and CD4 T cells after COVID-19. Sequenced with the Oncomine TCR Beta short-read assay was DNA taken from cultured CD4+ T cells. MiXCR was run by TCRdb on the PCR reads, yielding one entry per CDR3 protein. This sample has about 4,400 distinct CDR3 sequences, with 35% to 50% found just once.

Specimen: CD4+ T cells from blood, cultured in vitro. This clonotype originated in a human donor who had recovered from COVID-19. This chain links TRBV7-8 with TRBJ2-4; TRBD2 matches at 8 bases. Written as DNA, the CDR3 is TGTGCCAGCAGCTTAGTCGGGGGGGCGCTGGGAAACATTCAGTACTTC. Translated: CASSLVGGALGNIQYF.